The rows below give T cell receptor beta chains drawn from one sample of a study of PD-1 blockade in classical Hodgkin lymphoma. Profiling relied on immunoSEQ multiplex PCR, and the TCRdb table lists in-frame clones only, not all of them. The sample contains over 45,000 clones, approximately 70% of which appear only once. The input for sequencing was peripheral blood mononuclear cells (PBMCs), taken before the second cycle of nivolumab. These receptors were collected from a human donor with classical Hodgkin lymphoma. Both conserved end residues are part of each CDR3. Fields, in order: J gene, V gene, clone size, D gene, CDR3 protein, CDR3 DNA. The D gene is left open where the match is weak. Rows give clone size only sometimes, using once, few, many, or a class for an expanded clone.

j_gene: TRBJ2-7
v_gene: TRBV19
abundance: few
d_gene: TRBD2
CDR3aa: CASSGVRGGSSYEQYF
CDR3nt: TGTGCCAGTAGCGGGGTCCGTGGCGGGAGCTCCTACGAGCAGTACTTC

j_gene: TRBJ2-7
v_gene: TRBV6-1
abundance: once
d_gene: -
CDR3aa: CASSALMGYEQYF
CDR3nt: TGTGCCAGCAGTGCCTTAATGGGATACGAGCAGTACTTC

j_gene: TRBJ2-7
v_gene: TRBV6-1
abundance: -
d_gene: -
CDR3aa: CASSRIRDASYEQYF
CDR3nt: TGTGCCAGCAGCAGAATCCGGGACGCAAGCTACGAGCAGTACTTC

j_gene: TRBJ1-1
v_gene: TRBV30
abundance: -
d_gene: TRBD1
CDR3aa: CAWSLPGGITEAFF
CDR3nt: TGTGCCTGGAGTTTACCAGGGGGAATCACTGAAGCTTTCTTT

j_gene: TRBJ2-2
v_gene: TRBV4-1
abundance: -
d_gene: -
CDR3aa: CASSQVPGENTGELFF
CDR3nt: TGCGCCAGCAGCCAAGTACCAGGGGAGAACACCGGGGAGCTGTTTTTT

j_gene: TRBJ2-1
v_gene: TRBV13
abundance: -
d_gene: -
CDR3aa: CASSPGDEQFF
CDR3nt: TGTGCCAGCAGCCCCGGGGATGAGCAGTTCTTC

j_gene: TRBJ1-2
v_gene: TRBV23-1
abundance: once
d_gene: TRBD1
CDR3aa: CASGHRGRNYGYTF
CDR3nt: TGCGCCAGCGGGCACAGGGGGCGTAACTATGGCTACACCTTC

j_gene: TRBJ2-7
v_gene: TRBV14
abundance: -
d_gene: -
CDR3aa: CASSQMTGGEQYF
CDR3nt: TGTGCCAGCAGCCAGATGACCGGAGGGGAGCAGTACTTC

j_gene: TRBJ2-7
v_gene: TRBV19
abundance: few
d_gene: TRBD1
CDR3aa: CASSLGQGTHEQYF
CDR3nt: TGTGCCAGTAGCCTTGGACAGGGCACGCACGAGCAGTACTTC

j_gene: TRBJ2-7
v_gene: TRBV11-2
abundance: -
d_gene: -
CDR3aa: CASSLKQGRYEQYF
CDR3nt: TGTGCCAGCAGCTTGAAACAGGGGAGGTACGAGCAGTACTTC

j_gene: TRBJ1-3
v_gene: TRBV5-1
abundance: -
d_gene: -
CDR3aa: CASTSGAASSGNTIYF
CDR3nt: TGCGCCAGCACTTCGGGGGCAGCGAGCTCTGGAAACACCATATATTTT

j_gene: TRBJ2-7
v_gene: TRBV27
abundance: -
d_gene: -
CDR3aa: CASSLLPGPDYEQYF
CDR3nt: TGTGCCAGCAGTTTACTTCCGGGACCTGACTACGAGCAGTACTTC